This T cell receptor (beta chain) is drawn from a study of T cells in narcolepsy. Study-level findings and limits: Autoreactive clone sequences were missing from some blood memory CD4+ repertoires. Autoreactive clonotypes reportedly recurred in blood of same and different patients, not controls.

This clone was detected only a few times. The antigen is not known. V shed 6 bases and J shed 5 bases, with 17 bases lying between them. The germline CDR1 and CDR2 sequences are MDHEN and SYDVKM. The CDR3 sequence is 15 residues long. Clones were read by immunoSEQ multiplex PCR, and TCRdb kept only the in-frame ones, dropping some. Found here are approximately 35,000 clones, about 90% of them singletons; the top ten hold roughly 0.89%. The chain employs TRBV28 and TRBJ1-5; possible D gene TRBD1, 6 bases. Sequencing used CD45RA- memory CD4+ T cells from PBMCs. The TCR comes from a human donor with narcolepsy. CDR3 sequence: CASSSVGGNHQPQHF. The CDR3 coding sequence is TGTGCCAGCAGCTCCGTCGGGGGCAATCATCAGCCCCAGCATTTT.